The entry below describes one T cell receptor (beta chain). This clonotype appeared many times. Its cognate antigen has yet to be identified. The record has no base qualities; no much larger clone is one base away. This sample was taken from a study of Graves' ophthalmopathy and Graves' hyperthyroidism (dated by TCRdb to 2016 to 2019). Background on the whole study: Peripheral blood was collected before any treatment was given, at the time of initial diagnosis. To explore V-J signatures that distinguish ophthalmopathy from hyperthyroidism, a discovery set of about a hundred patients was enrolled, made up of more than 40 with ophthalmopathy and 55 to 65 with stable hyperthyroidism. T-cell repertoires of thyroid tissue and blood were compared in over five hyperthyroidism patients. After sampling, hyperthyroidism patients received methimazole starting at 30 mg daily, and ophthalmopathy patients received high-dose intravenous methylprednisolone. TCR beta repertoire signatures were used to distinguish Graves' ophthalmopathy from Graves' hyperthyroidism and to predict progression to ophthalmopathy. In total, under 150 blood samples were TCR-sequenced: approximately 42 ophthalmopathy, some 72 hyperthyroidism and some 17 hyperthyroidism-to-ophthalmopathy patients. An independent validation cohort comprised 18 hyperthyroidism patients and 15 to 17 patients who later progressed from hyperthyroidism to ophthalmopathy. The research as a whole found: In cross-validation, the 13-signature model distinguished ophthalmopathy from stable hyperthyroidism with around 90% sensitivity and 81% to 82% specificity, while in the test set the corresponding values were about 80% and 75%. In validation, the model predicted ophthalmopathy progression with 55% to 71% sensitivity and around 72% specificity; roughly eleven predicted patients were CT-confirmed with GO in a median of about 6.1 months. Among expanded thyroid clonotypes with frequency above 0.001, most also showed up in blood, which suggests that blood repertoires may reflect the thyroid immune response. Sample size was not statistically predetermined, and group allocation was not concealed from the investigators.

TCR beta CDR3 regions were amplified from RNA transcripts for repertoire sequencing. A first-round RT-PCR used HTBI primers with the Qiagen OneStep RT-PCR kit, followed by a second-round multiplex PCR, size selection and purification. Libraries were sequenced on an Illumina HiSeq2000 using paired-end 100 bp reads. As for how the authors treated the data: SOAPnuke was used for read processing, and reads with adapters, uncalled bases, a mean Phred below 15, or no exact constant-primer or identifier match were discarded. COPE v1.2.5 was used to merge the high-quality paired reads. Unique nucleotide sequences were defined as clonotypes and aligned to IMGT TRB V, D and J references using MiTCR v1.1. The analysis was limited to V-J combinations with a frequency above 0.0001, which together covered 99.2% of repertoires. A TCR clonal expansion and chaos score per V-J combination was defined as the ratio of F50 clonal expansion to chaos observed in the TCRdist matrix. Welch's t-statistics and random forest were used to reduce features to some 13 V-J combinations, which were fed into a naive Bayes classifier. The similarity between thyroid and blood repertoires was quantified using the Morisita-Horn index. TCRdb handled the public reads itself, with Q25 trimming in fastp and clone calling in MiXCR, and kept productive beta chains. Rows are unified per CDR3 protein, each entry keeping the most common DNA and genes. The V and J calls come from TCRdb's annotation, not from the publication. For this sample the table gives 650,000 to 800,000 distinct CDR3 sequences, of which more than 40% were detected only once. The top ten constitute more than 2.5% of the sample.

For CDR1 and CDR2, the germline V gene lists SGHVS and FQNEAQ. V is clipped by 6 bases and J by 4 bases, and the sequence between their germline boundaries is 13 bases long. The CDR3 measures 15 amino acids from cysteine to phenylalanine. CDR3 DNA is the only sequence kept; it has 45 bases, read in frame from the first base. The ophthalmopathy patients had moderately to severely active disease, with a Clinical Activity Score of 3 or higher, a NOSPECS grade of 4 or higher, and a disease duration of less than 3 months. Patients with other autoimmune diseases, uncontrolled infections, pregnancy or lactation were excluded. Diagnosis was based on clinical symptoms, serum thyroxine, TRAb, thyroid ultrasound and orbital computed tomography. Ficoll-Paque density gradient centrifugation was used to isolate PBMCs from around 10 ml of fresh peripheral blood. Total RNA was extracted using Trizol reagent, and RNA quality was checked on an Agilent 2100 Bioanalyzer.

The source material was peripheral blood. The chain uses TRBV7-8 and TRBJ2-6, with the D call tentatively TRBD1 or TRBD2, each fitting 5 bases. This receptor was identified in an adult man with Graves' ophthalmopathy. The CDR3 amino acid sequence is: CASRQAGDGANVLTF. The nucleotide sequence reads as follows: TGTGCCAGCAGACAAGCTGGGGACGGGGCCAACGTCCTGACTTTC.